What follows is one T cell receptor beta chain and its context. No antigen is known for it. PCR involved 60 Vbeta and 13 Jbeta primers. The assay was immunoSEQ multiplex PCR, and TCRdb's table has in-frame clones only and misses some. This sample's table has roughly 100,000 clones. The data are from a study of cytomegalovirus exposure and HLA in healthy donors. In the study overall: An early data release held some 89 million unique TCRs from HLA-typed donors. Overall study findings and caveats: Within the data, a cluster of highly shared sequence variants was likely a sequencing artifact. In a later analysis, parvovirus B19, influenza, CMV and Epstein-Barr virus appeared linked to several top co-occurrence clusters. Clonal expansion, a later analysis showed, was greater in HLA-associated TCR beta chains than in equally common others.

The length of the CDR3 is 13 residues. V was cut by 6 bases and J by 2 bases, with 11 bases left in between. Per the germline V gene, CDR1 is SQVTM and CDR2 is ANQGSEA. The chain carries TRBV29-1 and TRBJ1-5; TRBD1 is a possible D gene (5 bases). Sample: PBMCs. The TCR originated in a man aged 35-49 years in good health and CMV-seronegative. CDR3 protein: CSVQGIGNQPQHF. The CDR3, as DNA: TGCAGCGTCCAGGGTATCGGCAATCAGCCCCAGCATTTT.